This TCR beta chain stems from a study of cytomegalovirus exposure and HLA in healthy donors. Study-level results: TCR sequences were mostly rare, though some public TCRs occurred in many donors. Through in vitro validation, three CMV-associated chains were shown to be specific for CMV antigens.

Both 60 Vbeta primers and 13 Jbeta primers went into the PCR. The assay was immunoSEQ multiplex PCR, and TCRdb's table has in-frame clones only and misses some. The data show approximately 150,000 clones, about three quarters seen once. V lost 0 bases and J 6 bases, leaving 14 bases between the germline ends. Germline loops: CDR1 MNHEY, CDR2 SMNVEV (reference sequence). The CDR3 covers 16 residues. A note on this clone: Its antigen is unidentified.

This clonotype originated in a woman aged 25-40 years in good health and CMV-seronegative. The V and J genes are TRBV27 and TRBJ1-4; no firm D call. The sample taken for sequencing was PBMCs. CDR3 DNA: TGTGCCAGCAGTTTATCGTACGACTTTTCCGATGAAAAACTGTTTTTT. Its translation: CASSLSYDFSDEKLFF.